This paragraph reports one TCR beta chain. The antigen is not known. The data belong to a study of T cell responses to AZD1222 COVID-19 vaccine. The data were produced by immunoSEQ multiplex PCR, yet TCRdb's version contains in-frame clones alone and is incomplete. The data contain some 150,000 clones, roughly 90% of them singletons. Germline V CDR1 and CDR2: MNHNY, SVGAGI (reference sequence). The CDR3 extends over 12 amino acids. V gave up 6 bases and J gave up 11 bases, with 11 bases separating them. Study outcomes and limitations: Donors were mostly white British, more females; clonal diversity possibly underestimated.

The chain uses TRBV6-6 and TRBJ1-6; D perhaps matches TRBD1 (5 bases). Sample: peripheral blood, taken on day 0 of AZD1222 vaccination. The origin of this receptor is an adult in good health. The CDR3 nucleotides are TGTGCCAGCAGCCAGGACATAGCACCCCTCCACTTT. This translates into CASSQDIAPLHF.